This TCR beta chain comes out of a study of T cell responses to AZD1222 COVID-19 vaccine. Study findings and constraints: A reported finding is that nearly half of spike-specific TCRs target unmutated variant regions. Distributed over spike, vaccine-associated CD4 TCRs predominated at 160-218 and 743-854.

Between the trimmed V and J ends, which lost 4 bases and 8 bases, there was a span of 7 bases. This CDR3 has 11 residues. A remark on this clone: Its specificity is not known.

The protocol was immunoSEQ multiplex PCR, while the TCRdb copy is restricted to in-frame clones and leaves out a portion. The sample lists roughly 270,000 clones; approximately 94% were seen once. The material was peripheral blood, obtained 28 days after the second AZD1222 dose. This sequence joins TRBV5-3 and TRBJ2-1; no clear D gene. TRBV5-3 is an ORF, and what it does is uncertain. This TCR was sampled from an adult who received the AZD1222 COVID-19 vaccine. CDR3 sequence: CARSAGYEQFF. As DNA, the CDR3 is TGTGCCAGAAGCGCTGGGTATGAGCAGTTCTTC.